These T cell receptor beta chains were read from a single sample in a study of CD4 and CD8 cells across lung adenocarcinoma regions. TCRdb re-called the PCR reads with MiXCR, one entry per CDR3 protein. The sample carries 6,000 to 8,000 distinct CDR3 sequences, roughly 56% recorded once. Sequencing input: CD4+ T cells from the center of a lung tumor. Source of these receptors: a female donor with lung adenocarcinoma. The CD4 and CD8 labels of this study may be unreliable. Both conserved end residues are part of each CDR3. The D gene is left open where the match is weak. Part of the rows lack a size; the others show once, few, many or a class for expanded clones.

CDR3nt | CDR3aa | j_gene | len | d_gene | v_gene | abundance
TGTGCCAGCATGGGCTCCGGGCCGTTCCCTTTCTATGGCTACACCTTC | CASMGSGPFPFYGYTF | TRBJ1-2 | 16 | . | TRBV28 | few
TGTGCCAGCAGCTTATGGCAGGGGAACACTGAAGCTTTCTTT | CASSLWQGNTEAFF | TRBJ1-1 | 14 | . | TRBV7-2 | .
TGTGCCAGCAACTTACTGGCGGATCAGAACCCAAACATTCAGTACTTC | CASNLLADQNPNIQYF | TRBJ2-4 | 16 | . | TRBV27 | .
TGTGCCAGCAGCTCTAGCGGGAGCAGAGAGACCCAGTACTTC | CASSSSGSRETQYF | TRBJ2-5 | 14 | TRBD2 | TRBV7-2 | .
TGTGCCATCAGCATTAGCGGGACCCAAGAGACCCAGTACTTC | CAISISGTQETQYF | TRBJ2-5 | 14 | TRBD2 | TRBV10-3 | .
TGTGCCAGCAGTTCACCGGGACTATACTACAATGAGCAGTTCTTC | CASSSPGLYYNEQFF | TRBJ2-1 | 15 | TRBD2 | TRBV6-5 | .
TGCGCCAGCAGCCTTTCGACAGGGGAGGTTAGCTACACCTTT | CASSLSTGEVSYTF | TRBJ1-2 | 14 | TRBD1 | TRBV4-3 | .
TGTGCCACCCGGGGAGCGGGGGCCAAAAACATGCAGTATTTT | CATRGAGAKNMQYF | TRBJ2-3 | 14 | TRBD2 | TRBV10-3 | .
TGTGCCAGCGTGGGACCAGGGTTTGAGCAGTTCTTC | CASVGPGFEQFF | TRBJ2-1 | 12 | . | TRBV6-1 | .
TGTGCCAGCAGCTCCCCCGCTCCTATTATCCAGTACTTC | CASSSPAPIIQYF | TRBJ2-7 | 13 | . | TRBV6-1 | .
TGTGCCAGCAGCTTAGGACAGGGTATGGAGCAGTTCTTC | CASSLGQGMEQFF | TRBJ2-1 | 13 | TRBD1 | TRBV7-6 | many
TGCGCCAGCAGCTTGTTAGGGGACTATGAGCAGTTCTTC | CASSLLGDYEQFF | TRBJ2-1 | 13 | . | TRBV5-1 | .
TGTGCCAGCAACAGGTTCCAGCCCCAGCATTTT | CASNRFQPQHF | TRBJ1-5 | 11 | . | TRBV6-9 | .
TGTGGCACCCCGGGGGCGGGGGACACAAATATGCAGTACTTT | CGTPGAGDTNMQYF | TRBJ2-4 | 14 | . | TRBV6-1 | .
TGTGCCAGCACCAACCTCGGCGGGGAAGAAGAGATTCAGTACTTC | CASTNLGGEEEIQYF | TRBJ2-4 | 15 | . | TRBV27 | .
TGTGCCAGCAGTTCGAGGACAGGGGGCGCGGGCAATCAGCCCCAGCATTTT | CASSSRTGGAGNQPQHF | TRBJ1-5 | 17 | TRBD1 | TRBV27 | few
TGTGCCAGCAGTCCATCACAGGGCGGGAGCTACGAGCAGTACTTC | CASSPSQGGSYEQYF | TRBJ2-7 | 15 | . | TRBV6-1 | .
TGTGCCAGCAGTGCCGAGGCCGCTGACCCAGATACCCAGTATTTT | CASSAEAADPDTQYF | TRBJ2-3 | 15 | . | TRBV6-1 | .
TGTGCCAGCAGTTACTCGAGCGTGGGACCCAAAAACATTCAGTACTTC | CASSYSSVGPKNIQYF | TRBJ2-4 | 16 | . | TRBV6-5 | once
TGTGCCAGCAGTTACGGGGGGGTGGGGGCCGTGCTCTGGGGCCCAGAGACCCAGTACTTC | CASSYGGVGAVLWGPETQYF | TRBJ2-5 | 20 | . | TRBV6-5 | once
TGTGCCAGCGGGTGGGACAGGGAGACCCAGTACTTC | CASGWDRETQYF | TRBJ2-5 | 12 | TRBD1 | TRBV6-1 | .
TGCGCCAGCAGTGAGGACAGGGAGGTGGCTGAGCAGTTCTTC | CASSEDREVAEQFF | TRBJ2-1 | 14 | . | TRBV10-1 | .
TGTGCCAGCGGCCCCGGGTATGGGTACAATGAGCAGTTCTTC | CASGPGYGYNEQFF | TRBJ2-1 | 14 | . | TRBV9 | few
TGCGCCGTCCGGAGGACCCAGGGGACCTACGAGCAGTACTTC | CAVRRTQGTYEQYF | TRBJ2-7 | 14 | . | TRBV10-2 | .
TGTGCCAGCAGCCACTTAGGGGGGTACGAGCAGTACTTC | CASSHLGGYEQYF | TRBJ2-7 | 13 | . | TRBV7-6 | .
TGTGCCAGCAGTGCGCTCGTGGCCGGTGAGACAGAGACGCAGTATTTT | CASSALVAGETETQYF | TRBJ2-3 | 16 | . | TRBV27 | .